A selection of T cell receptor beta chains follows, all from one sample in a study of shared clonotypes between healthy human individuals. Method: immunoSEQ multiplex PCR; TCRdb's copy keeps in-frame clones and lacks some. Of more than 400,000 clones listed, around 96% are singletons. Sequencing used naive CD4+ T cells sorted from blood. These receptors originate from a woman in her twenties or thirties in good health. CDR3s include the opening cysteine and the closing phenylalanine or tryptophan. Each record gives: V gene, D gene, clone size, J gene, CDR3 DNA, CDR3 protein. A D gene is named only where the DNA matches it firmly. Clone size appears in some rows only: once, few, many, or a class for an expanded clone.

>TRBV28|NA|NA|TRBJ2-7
TGTGCCAGCAGCGGCCGAGGTGAGCAGTACTTC
CASSGRGEQYF
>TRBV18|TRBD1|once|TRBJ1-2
TGTGCCAGCTCACAGACCCGGGACAGGGTCCACTATGGCTACACCTTC
CASSQTRDRVHYGYTF
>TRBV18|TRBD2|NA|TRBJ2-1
TGTGCCAGCTCACCACGGACTAGCGGGAGTATCACTGAGCAGTTCTTC
CASSPRTSGSITEQFF
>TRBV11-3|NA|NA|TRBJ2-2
TGTGCCAGCAGCTTAATGGGGGGATTGAACACCGGGGAGCTGTTTTTT
CASSLMGGLNTGELFF
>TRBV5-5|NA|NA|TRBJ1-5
TGTGCCAGCAGCTGGGGAGGGAATCAGCCCCAGCATTTT
CASSWGGNQPQHF
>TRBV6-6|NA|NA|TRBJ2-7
TGTGCCAGCAGTTACTCGGGGGGTTCCTACGAGCAGTACTTC
CASSYSGGSYEQYF
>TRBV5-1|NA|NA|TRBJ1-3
TGCGCCAGCAGTCAGGCAGACTCTGGAAACACCATATATTTT
CASSQADSGNTIYF
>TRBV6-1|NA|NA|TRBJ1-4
TGTGCCAGCAGTGAGATGATTTTTTCCCAACTTTATAATGAAAAACTGTTTTTT
CASSEMIFSQLYNEKLFF
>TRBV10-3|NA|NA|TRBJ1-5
TGTGCCACCAGGGGCACCGGACTTAGCAATCAGCCCCAGCATTTT
CATRGTGLSNQPQHF
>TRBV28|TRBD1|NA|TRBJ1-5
TGTGCCAGCAGTACGAGACAGGGGCCGCGAAGCAATCAGCCCCAGCATTTT
CASSTRQGPRSNQPQHF
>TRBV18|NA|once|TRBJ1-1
TGTGCCAGCTCACCCCAAGGTGGGGCTGAGACTGAAGCTTTCTTT
CASSPQGGAETEAFF
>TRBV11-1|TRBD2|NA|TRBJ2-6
TGTGCCAGCAGCCTGACGGCGGGAGGGACTGGGGCCAACGTCCTGACTTTC
CASSLTAGGTGANVLTF
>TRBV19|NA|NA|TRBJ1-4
TGTGCCAGCCTCGGGAGAGCGGGGAGGAATGAAAAACTGTTTTTT
CASLGRAGRNEKLFF
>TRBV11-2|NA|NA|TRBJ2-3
TGTGCCAGCAGCTTCGGTAGCGGCCTCCGAGGGCGCACAGATACGCAGTATTTT
CASSFGSGLRGRTDTQYF
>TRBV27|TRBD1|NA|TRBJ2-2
TGTGCCAGCAGTTTAGGACAGGGAACCGGGGAGCTGTTTTTT
CASSLGQGTGELFF
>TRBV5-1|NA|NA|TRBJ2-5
TGCGCCAGCAGCCCAGGGGATCTCGTCTATGAGCAGTACTTC
CASSPGDLVYEQYF
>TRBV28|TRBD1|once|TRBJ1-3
TGTGCCAGCAGTTTGGGGACAGGGGGTGCCTTCTCTGGAAACACCATATATTTT
CASSLGTGGAFSGNTIYF
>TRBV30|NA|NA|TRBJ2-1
TGTGCCTCGGCCGCCTGGGGGTACAATGAGCAGTTCTTC
CASAAWGYNEQFF
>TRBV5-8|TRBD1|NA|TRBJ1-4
TGTGCCAGCAGCTTAGAGGGACAGCGTAATGAAAAACTGTTTTTT
CASSLEGQRNEKLFF
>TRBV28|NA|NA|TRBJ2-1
TGTGCCACCCTAGCTGCCCCCTCCTACAATGAGCAGTTCTTC
CATLAAPSYNEQFF
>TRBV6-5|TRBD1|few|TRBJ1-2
TGTGCCAGCAGCTTAGACAGGGTGGATGGCTACACCTTC
CASSLDRVDGYTF
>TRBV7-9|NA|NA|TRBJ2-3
TGTGCCAGCAGCCCGCCTACGCAGTATTTT
CASSPPTQYF
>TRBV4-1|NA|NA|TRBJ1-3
TGCGCCAGCAGCCTTCTTGGTACCCGGAGCTCTGGAAACACCATATATTTT
CASSLLGTRSSGNTIYF
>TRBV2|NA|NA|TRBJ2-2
TGTGCCAGCACGGAACAGGGACTTGAGGTGGCCGGGGAGCTGTTTTTT
CASTEQGLEVAGELFF
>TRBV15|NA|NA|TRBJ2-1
TGTGCCACCAGCAGAGCGTACAATGAGCAGTTCTTC
CATSRAYNEQFF
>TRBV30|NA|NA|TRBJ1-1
TGTGCCTGGGGGGTTAAAGGGGGAAACACTGAAGCTTTCTTT
CAWGVKGGNTEAFF
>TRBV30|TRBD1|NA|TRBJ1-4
TGTGCCTGCCCCAGGGGGGAGGAAACTAATGAAAAACTGTTTTTT
CACPRGEETNEKLFF
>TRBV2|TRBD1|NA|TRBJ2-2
TGTGCCAGCAGAAGACAGGGGGCGCGAATGGCCGGGGAGCTGTTTTTT
CASRRQGARMAGELFF
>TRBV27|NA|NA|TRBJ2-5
NA
CASSSSDIFYEQYF
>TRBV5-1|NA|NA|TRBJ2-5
TGCGCCAGCCGCAGAGGGGTTGAGACCCAGTACTTC
CASRRGVETQYF
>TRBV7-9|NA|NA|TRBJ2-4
TGTGCCAGCAGCTTCGGACAGTCGGTCGACAAAAACATTCAGTACTTC
CASSFGQSVDKNIQYF
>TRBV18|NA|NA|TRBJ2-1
TGTGCCAGCTCACCACAAGGCGGAAATGAGCAGTTCTTC
CASSPQGGNEQFF
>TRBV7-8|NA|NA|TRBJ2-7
TGTGCCAGCAGCTTAGGCCAGGCAAGCTCCTACGAGCAGTACTTC
CASSLGQASSYEQYF
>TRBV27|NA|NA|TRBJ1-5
TGTGCCAGCAAACCGTGGGGGTCGTATAGCAATCAGCCCCAGCATTTT
CASKPWGSYSNQPQHF
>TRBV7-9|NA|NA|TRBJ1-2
TGTGCCAGCAGCTTAGGGTCCGCTCGGGTAATTAGCTACACCTTC
CASSLGSARVISYTF
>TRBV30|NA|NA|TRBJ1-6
TGTGCCTGGGCCCTGACGAACTATAATTCACCCCTCCACTTT
CAWALTNYNSPLHF
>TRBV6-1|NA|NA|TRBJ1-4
TGTGCCAGCAGTTCAAGTGCTGCAACTAATGAAAAACTGTTTTTT
CASSSSAATNEKLFF
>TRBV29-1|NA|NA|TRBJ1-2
TGCAGCGTTCCTGGGTCCGGCTACACCTTC
CSVPGSGYTF
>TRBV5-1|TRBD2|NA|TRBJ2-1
TGCGCCAGCAGCCAGGGACTAGCGGGAGTCTCTGCCAATGAGCAGTTCTTC
CASSQGLAGVSANEQFF
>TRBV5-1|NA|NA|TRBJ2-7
TGCGCCAGCAGCTTGAATCCCGCCAGCCTCGTCTCCTACGAGCAGTACTTC
CASSLNPASLVSYEQYF
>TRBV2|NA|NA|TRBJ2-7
TGTGCCAGCAGTTTAGCCTACGAGCAGTACTTC
CASSLAYEQYF